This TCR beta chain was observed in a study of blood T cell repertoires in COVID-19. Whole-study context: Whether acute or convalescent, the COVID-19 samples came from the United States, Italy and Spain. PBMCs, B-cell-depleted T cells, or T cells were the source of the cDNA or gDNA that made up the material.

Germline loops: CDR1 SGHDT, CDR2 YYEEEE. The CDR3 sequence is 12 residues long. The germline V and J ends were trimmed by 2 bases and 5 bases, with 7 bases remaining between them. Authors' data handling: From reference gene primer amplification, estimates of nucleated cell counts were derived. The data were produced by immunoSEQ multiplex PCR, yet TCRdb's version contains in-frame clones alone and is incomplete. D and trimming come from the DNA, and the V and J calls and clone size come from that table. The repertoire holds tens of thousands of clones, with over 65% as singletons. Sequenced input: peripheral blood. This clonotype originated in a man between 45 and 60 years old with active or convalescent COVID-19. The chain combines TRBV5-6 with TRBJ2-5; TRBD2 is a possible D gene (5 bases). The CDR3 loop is CASSFERETQYF. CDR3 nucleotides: TGTGCCAGCAGCTTCGAGCGGGAGACCCAGTACTTC.